This T cell receptor (beta chain) came from a study of T cells in Graves' hyperthyroidism and ophthalmopathy. Fresh peripheral blood, under 13 ml, was the source of the PBMCs. The V end was cut by 1 base, the J end by 4 bases, with 10 bases between. CDR1 and CDR2 from the germline V gene are KGHSY and FQNENV. The CDR3 sequence is 14 residues long. General study findings and limits: In the blood, most expanded thyroid clonotypes above 0.001 appeared as well. Using 13 V-J features, a model discriminated ophthalmopathy from stable hyperthyroidism. It was a median about 6 months before onset that the model predicted ophthalmopathy.

What was amplified from RNA transcripts were TCR beta CDR3 regions. HTBI primers were employed in a first-round RT-PCR of the TCR CDR3. TCRdb reprocessed the multiplex PCR reads via MiXCR and lists one record per CDR3 protein. The sample consists of some 380,000 distinct CDR3 sequences, roughly 12% of them appearing once. This clonotype has ten or more counts. Its cognate antigen is unknown. J is TRBJ1-1 and V is TRBV16; no definite D call. The clonotype originates from a man in his thirties or forties with Graves' hyperthyroidism that later progressed to Graves' ophthalmopathy. The sequenced sample was blood. DNA of the CDR3: TGTGCCAGCAGCCAATTTCACGGATTCACTGAAGCTTTCTTT. Its protein is CASSQFHGFTEAFF.